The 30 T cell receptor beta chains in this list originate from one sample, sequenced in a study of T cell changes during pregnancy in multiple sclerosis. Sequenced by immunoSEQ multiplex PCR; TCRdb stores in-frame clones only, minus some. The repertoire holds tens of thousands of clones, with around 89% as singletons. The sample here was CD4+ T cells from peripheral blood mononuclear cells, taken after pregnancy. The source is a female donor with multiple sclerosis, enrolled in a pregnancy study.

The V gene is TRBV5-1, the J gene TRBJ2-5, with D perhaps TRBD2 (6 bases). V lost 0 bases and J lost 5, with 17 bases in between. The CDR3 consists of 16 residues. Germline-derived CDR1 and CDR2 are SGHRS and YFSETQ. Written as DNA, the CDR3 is TGCGCCAGCAGCTTGGAGGGAGGTCGGCGCGGGGAGACCCAGTACTTC. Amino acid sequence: CASSLEGGRRGETQYF.

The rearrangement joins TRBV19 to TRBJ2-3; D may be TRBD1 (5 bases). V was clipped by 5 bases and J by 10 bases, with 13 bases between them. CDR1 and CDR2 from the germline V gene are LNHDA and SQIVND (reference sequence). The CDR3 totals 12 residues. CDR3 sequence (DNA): TGTGCCAGTAGTCTCCAGGGTTTGGCGCAGTATTTT. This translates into CASSLQGLAQYF.

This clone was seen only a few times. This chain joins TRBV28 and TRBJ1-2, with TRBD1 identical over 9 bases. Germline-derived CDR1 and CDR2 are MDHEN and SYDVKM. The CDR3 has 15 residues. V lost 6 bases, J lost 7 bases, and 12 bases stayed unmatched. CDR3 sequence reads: CASSYQTGGEGGYTF. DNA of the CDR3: TGTGCCAGCAGCTACCAGACAGGGGGGGAAGGTGGCTACACCTTC.

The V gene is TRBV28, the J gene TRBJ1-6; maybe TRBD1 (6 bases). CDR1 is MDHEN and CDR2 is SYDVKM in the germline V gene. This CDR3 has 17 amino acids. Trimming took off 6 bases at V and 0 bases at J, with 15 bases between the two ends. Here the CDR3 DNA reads TGTGCCAGCAGCCGCGGGGGGCCTAGCTCCTATAATTCACCCCTCCACTTT. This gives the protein CASSRGGPSSYNSPLHF.

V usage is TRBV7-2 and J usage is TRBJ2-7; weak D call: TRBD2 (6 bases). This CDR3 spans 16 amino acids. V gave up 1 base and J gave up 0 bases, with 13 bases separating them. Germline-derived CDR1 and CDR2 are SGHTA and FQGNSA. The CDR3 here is CASSLVGGETSYEQYF. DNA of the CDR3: TGTGCCAGCAGCTTAGTGGGGGGAGAGACCTCCTACGAGCAGTACTTC.

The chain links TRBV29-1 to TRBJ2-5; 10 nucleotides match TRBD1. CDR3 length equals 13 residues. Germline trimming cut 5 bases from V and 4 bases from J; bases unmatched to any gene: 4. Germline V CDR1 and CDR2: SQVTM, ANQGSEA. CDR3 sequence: CSVNGQGGETQYF. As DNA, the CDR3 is TGCAGCGTTAATGGACAGGGGGGAGAGACCCAGTACTTC. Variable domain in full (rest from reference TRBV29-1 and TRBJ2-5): SAVISQKPSRDICQRGTSLTIQCQVDSQVTMMFWYRQQPGQSLTLIATANQGSEATYESGFVIDKFPISRPNLTFSTLTVSNMSPEDSSIYLCSVNGQGGETQYFGPGTRLLVL.

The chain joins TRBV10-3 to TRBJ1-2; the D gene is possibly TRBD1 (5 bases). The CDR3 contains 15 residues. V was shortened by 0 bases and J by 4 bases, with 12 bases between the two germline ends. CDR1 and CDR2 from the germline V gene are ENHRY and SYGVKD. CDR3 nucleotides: TGTGCCATCAGTGAGTCGGGGCAGGGCGGCTATGGCTACACCTTC. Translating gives CAISESGQGGYGYTF.

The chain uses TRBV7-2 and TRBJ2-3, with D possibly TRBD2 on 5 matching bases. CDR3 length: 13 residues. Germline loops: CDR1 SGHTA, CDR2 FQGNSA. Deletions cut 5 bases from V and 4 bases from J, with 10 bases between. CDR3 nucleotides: TGTGCCAGCAGCGGCGGGCGGCCAGATACGCAGTATTTT. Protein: CASSGGRPDTQYF.

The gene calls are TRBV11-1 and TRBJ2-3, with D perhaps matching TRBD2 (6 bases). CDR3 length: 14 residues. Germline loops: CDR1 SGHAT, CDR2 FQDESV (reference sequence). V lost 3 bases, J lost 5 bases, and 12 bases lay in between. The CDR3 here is CASSFGGSVDTQYF. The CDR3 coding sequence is TGTGCCAGCAGCTTTGGGGGGAGTGTAGATACGCAGTATTTT.

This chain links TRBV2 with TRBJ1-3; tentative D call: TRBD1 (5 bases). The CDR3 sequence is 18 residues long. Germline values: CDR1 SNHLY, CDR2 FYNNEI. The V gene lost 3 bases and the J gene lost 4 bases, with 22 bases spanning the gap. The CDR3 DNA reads TGTGCCAGCAGTGAGTTTGGGACTTCGGCCTCTGTAGGAAACACCATATATTTT. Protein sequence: CASSEFGTSASVGNTIYF.

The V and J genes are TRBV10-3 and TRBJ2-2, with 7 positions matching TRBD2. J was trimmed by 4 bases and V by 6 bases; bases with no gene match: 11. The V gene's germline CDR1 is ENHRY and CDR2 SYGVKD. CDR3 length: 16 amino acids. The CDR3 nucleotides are TGTGCCATCAGCGGTCTAAGCGGGGTGGGCACCGGGGAGCTGTTTTTT. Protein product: CAISGLSGVGTGELFF.

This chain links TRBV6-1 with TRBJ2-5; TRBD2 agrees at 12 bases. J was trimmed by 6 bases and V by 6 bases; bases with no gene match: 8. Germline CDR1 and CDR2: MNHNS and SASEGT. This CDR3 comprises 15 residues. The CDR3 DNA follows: TGTGCCAGCAGCCCTCTAGCGGGAGGGCCCCAGACCCAGTACTTC. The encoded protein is CASSPLAGGPQTQYF.

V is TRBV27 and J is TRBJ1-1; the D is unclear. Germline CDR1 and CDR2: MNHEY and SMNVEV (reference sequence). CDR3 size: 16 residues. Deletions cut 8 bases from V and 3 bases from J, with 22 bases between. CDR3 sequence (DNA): TGTGCCAGCCTTAAAGCGCCGGGTAGCGGTTACACTGAAGCTTTCTTT. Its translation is CASLKAPGSGYTEAFF.

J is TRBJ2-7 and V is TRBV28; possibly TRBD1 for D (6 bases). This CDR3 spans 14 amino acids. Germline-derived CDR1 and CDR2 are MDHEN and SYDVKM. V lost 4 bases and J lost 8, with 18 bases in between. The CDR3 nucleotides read TGTGCCAGCAGTTACAGGGTACCCCGAAACCAGCAGTACTTC. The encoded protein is CASSYRVPRNQQYF.

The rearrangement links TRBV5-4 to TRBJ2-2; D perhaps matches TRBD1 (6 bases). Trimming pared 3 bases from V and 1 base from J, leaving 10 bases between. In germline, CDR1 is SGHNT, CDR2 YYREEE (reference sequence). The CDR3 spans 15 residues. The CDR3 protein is CASSWDTQNTGELFF. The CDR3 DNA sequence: TGTGCCAGCAGCTGGGACACACAGAACACCGGGGAGCTGTTTTTT. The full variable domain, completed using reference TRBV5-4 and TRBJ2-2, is ETGVTQSPTHLIKTRGQQVTLRCSSQSGHNTVSWYQQALGQGPQFIFQYYREEENGRGNFPPRFSGLQFPNYSSELNVNALELDDSALYLCASSWDTQNTGELFFGEGSRLTVL.

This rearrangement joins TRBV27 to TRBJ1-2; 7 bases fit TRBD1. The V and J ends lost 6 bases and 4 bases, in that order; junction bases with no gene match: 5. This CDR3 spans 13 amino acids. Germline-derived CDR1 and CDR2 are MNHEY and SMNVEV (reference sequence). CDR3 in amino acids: CASRTTGSYGYTF. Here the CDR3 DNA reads TGTGCCAGCAGGACGACAGGGTCCTATGGCTACACCTTC.

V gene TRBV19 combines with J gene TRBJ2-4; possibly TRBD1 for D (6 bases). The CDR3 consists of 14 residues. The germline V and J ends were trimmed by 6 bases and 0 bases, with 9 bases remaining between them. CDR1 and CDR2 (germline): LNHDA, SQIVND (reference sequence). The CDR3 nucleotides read TGTGCCAGTAGAACAGGGCAAGCCAAAAACATTCAGTACTTC. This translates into CASRTGQAKNIQYF. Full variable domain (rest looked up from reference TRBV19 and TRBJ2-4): DGGITQSPKYLFRKEGQNVTLSCEQNLNHDAMYWYRQDPGQGLRLIYYSQIVNDFQKGDIAEGYSVSREKKESFPLTVTSAQKNPTAFYLCASRTGQAKNIQYFGAGTRLSVL.

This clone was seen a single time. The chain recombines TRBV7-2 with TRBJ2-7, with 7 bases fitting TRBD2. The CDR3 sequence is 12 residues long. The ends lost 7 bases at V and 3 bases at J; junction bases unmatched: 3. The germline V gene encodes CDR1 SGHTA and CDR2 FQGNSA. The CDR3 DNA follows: TGTGCCAGCACCAGGGAGGGCTACGAGCAGTACTTC. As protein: CASTREGYEQYF.

Here the CDR3 DNA reads TGTGCCAGCAGCTTGTTTGCCAGGACTAGGACCGGGGAGCTGTTTTTT. Amino acids: CASSLFARTRTGELFF. The chain carries TRBV5-6 and TRBJ2-2, with TRBD2 matching over 7 bases. Unmatched junction bases numbered 8, after V lost 1 base and J lost 5 bases. This CDR3 has 16 amino acids. The V gene's germline CDR1 is SGHDT and CDR2 YYEEEE.

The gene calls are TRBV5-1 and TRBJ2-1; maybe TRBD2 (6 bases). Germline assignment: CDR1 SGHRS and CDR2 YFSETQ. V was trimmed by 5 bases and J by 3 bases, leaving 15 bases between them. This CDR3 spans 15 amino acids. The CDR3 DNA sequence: TGCGCCAGCAGTCCGTCGCGGGGATTCTACAATGAGCAGTTCTTC. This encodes CASSPSRGFYNEQFF. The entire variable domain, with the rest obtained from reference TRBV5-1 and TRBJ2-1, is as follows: KAGVTQTPRYLIKTRGQQVTLSCSPISGHRSVSWYQQTPGQGLQFLFEYFSETQRNKGNFPGRFSGRQFSNSRSEMNVSTLELGDSALYLCASSPSRGFYNEQFFGPGTRLTVL.

For the CDR3, the DNA is TGTGCCAGCAGCCCGGGACAGGGGGCTTTAGAGGAGCAGTTCTTC. Its translation: CASSPGQGALEEQFF. This sequence joins TRBV11-3 and TRBJ2-1; the match to TRBD1 covers 12 bases. The CDR3 is 15 residues long. Germline V gives CDR1 SGHNT, CDR2 YENEEA. With V trimmed by 5 bases and J by 10 bases, 9 bases remained unmatched.

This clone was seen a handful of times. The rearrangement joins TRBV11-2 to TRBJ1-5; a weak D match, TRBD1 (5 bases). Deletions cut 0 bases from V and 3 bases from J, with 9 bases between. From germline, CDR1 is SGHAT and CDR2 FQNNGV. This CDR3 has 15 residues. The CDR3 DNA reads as TGTGCCAGCAGCTTAGAGCAGGGCTTCAATCAGCCCCAGCATTTT. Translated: CASSLEQGFNQPQHF.

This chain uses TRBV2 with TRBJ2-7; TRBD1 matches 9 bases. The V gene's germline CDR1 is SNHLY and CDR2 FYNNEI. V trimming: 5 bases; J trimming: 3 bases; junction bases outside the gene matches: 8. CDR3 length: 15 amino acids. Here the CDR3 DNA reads TGTGCCAGCAGTCAAGGGGCGACAGGGGGCTACGAGCAGTACTTC. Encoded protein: CASSQGATGGYEQYF.

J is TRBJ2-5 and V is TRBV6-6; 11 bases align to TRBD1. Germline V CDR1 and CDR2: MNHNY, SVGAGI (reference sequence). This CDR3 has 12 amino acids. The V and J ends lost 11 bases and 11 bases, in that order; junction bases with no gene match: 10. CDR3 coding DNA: TGTGCCGGTGGGACAGGGGGTCGTGAGCAGTACTTC. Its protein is CAGGTGGREQYF.

CDR3 residues: CASSLSGTGGHEQFF. CDR3 DNA: TGTGCCAGCAGCTTATCCGGGACAGGGGGCCATGAGCAGTTCTTC. The genes are TRBV7-2 and TRBJ2-1, with 12 bases matching TRBD1. Germline loops: CDR1 SGHTA, CDR2 FQGNSA. The CDR3 has 15 amino acids. V was clipped by 2 bases and J by 8 bases; unmatched bases: 4.

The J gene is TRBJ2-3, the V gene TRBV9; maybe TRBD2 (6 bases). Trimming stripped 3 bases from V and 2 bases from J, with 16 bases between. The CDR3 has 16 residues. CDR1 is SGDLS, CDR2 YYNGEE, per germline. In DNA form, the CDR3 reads TGTGCCAGCAGCGGAAACCGGGACTTCGTCACAGATACGCAGTATTTT. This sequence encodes CASSGNRDFVTDTQYF.

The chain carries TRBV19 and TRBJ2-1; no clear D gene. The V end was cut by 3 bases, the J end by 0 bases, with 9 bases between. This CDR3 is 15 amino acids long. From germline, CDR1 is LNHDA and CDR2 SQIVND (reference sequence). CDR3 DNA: TGTGCCAGTAGTATTGTTCGGAGCTCCTACAATGAGCAGTTCTTC. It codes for CASSIVRSSYNEQFF.

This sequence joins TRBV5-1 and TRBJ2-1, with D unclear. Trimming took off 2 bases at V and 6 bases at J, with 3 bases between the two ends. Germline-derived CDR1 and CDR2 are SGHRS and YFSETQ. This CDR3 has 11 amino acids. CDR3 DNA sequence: TGCGCCAGCAGCTTACTCAATGAGCAGTTCTTC. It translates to CASSLLNEQFF.

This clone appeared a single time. CDR3 bases: TGTGCTAGTGGTTTGGGTCTGGTGGCCTATGGCTACACCTTC. As protein: CASGLGLVAYGYTF. V is TRBV12-5 and J is TRBJ1-2, with D uncertain. The length of the CDR3 is 14 residues. Trimming removed 1 base at V and 4 bases at J, with 10 bases between. Germline V gives CDR1 LGHNT, CDR2 FRNRAP. Supplemented by reference TRBV12-5 and TRBJ1-2, the full variable domain reads DARVTQTPRHKVTEMGQEVTMRCQPILGHNTVFWYRQTMMQGLELLAYFRNRAPLDDSGMPKDRFSAEMPDATLATLKIQPSEPRDSAVYFCASGLGLVAYGYTFGSGTRLTVV.

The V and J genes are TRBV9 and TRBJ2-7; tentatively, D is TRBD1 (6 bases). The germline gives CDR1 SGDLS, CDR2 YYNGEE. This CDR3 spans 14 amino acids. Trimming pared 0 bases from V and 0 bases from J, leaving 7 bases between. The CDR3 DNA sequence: TGTGCCAGCAGCGTAGGACAGGACTCCTACGAGCAGTACTTC. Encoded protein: CASSVGQDSYEQYF.